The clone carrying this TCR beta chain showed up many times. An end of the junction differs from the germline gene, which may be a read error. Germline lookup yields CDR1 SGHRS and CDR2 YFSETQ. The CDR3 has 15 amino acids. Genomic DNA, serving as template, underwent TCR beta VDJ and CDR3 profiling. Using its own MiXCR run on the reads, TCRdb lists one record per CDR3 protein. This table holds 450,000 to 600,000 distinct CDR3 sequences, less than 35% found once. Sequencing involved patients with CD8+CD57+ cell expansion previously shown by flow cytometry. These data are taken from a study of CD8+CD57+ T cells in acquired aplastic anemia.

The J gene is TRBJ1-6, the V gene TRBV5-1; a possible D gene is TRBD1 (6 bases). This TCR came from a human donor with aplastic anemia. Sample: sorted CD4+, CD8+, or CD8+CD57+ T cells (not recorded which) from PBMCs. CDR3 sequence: CASSLGQGIGSPLHF. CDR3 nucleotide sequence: TGTGCCAGCAGCTTAGGCCAGGGGATCGGGTCACCCCTCCACTTT.